A selection of T cell receptor beta chains follows, all from one sample in a study of blood T cell repertoires in COVID-19. Method: immunoSEQ multiplex PCR; TCRdb's copy keeps in-frame clones and lacks some. The data hold 100,000 to 120,000 clones, with 70% to 90% observed a single time. Sequenced input: peripheral blood. The source of these receptors is a human donor in a cohort sampled during active COVID-19. CDR3s include the opening cysteine and the closing phenylalanine or tryptophan. A D gene is named only where the DNA matches it firmly. Clone sizes are given selectively: once, few, many, or a class where the clone is expanded.

CDR3 length	J gene	V gene	clone size	D gene	CDR3 protein	CDR3 DNA
14	TRBJ2-7	TRBV5-1	NA	NA	CASSLLQGPYEQYF	TGCGCCAGCAGCTTGTTACAGGGACCCTACGAGCAGTACTTC
14	TRBJ1-2	TRBV7-4	NA	NA	CASSFLQVALGYTF	TGTGCCAGCAGCTTCCTACAGGTTGCACTTGGCTACACCTTC
14	TRBJ1-5	TRBV6-1	NA	NA	CASSETAGDQPQHF	TGTGCCAGCAGTGAAACAGCCGGGGATCAGCCCCAGCATTTT
15	TRBJ2-3	TRBV7-2	once	TRBD1	CASSQGQGASDTQYF	TGTGCCAGCAGCCAAGGACAGGGGGCCTCAGATACGCAGTATTTT
16	TRBJ2-1	TRBV7-2	NA	TRBD2	CASSLGGGALGREQFF	TGTGCCAGCAGCCTCGGGGGAGGGGCTCTCGGGAGGGAGCAGTTCTTC
16	TRBJ2-7	TRBV9	NA	NA	CASSVSAGSRSYEQYF	TGTGCCAGCAGCGTAAGTGCCGGGAGCAGGTCCTACGAGCAGTACTTC
18	TRBJ2-2	TRBV19	NA	TRBD2	CASSTRDYLGKNTGELFF	TGTGCCAGTAGTACCCGGGACTACTTAGGAAAGAACACCGGGGAGCTGTTTTTT
12	TRBJ2-1	TRBV5-8	few	NA	CASSLVEGEQFF	TGTGCCAGCAGCTTGGTAGAGGGTGAGCAGTTCTTC
14	TRBJ1-1	TRBV10-3	once	TRBD1	CAIRAAGGNTEAFF	TGTGCCATCAGGGCGGCAGGGGGGAACACTGAAGCTTTCTTT
14	TRBJ2-7	TRBV5-1	NA	NA	CASSPGVSSYEQYF	TGCGCCAGCAGCCCGGGGGTCAGTTCCTACGAGCAGTACTTC
13	TRBJ2-1	TRBV27	NA	NA	CASSPALASERFF	TGTGCCAGCAGTCCAGCGCTAGCATCAGAGCGGTTCTTC
15	TRBJ1-6	TRBV13	NA	NA	CASSPPRPGGTPLHF	TGTGCCAGCAGCCCCCCTCGGCCTGGCGGGACACCCCTCCACTTT
17	TRBJ1-1	TRBV28	few	NA	CASSLSFRRPIDTEAFF	TGTGCCAGCAGTTTGTCCTTTAGGAGGCCAATTGACACTGAAGCTTTCTTT
14	TRBJ2-1	TRBV30	once	NA	CAWSGVALSNEQFF	TGTGCCTGGAGTGGTGTAGCGTTGTCGAATGAGCAGTTCTTC
15	TRBJ2-7	TRBV3-1/TRBV3-2	NA	TRBD2	CASSQEGTSIYEQYF	TGTGCCAGCAGCCAAGAAGGGACTAGTATCTACGAGCAGTACTTC
14	TRBJ1-2	TRBV30	NA	NA	CAWSREGFGYGYTF	TGTGCCTGGAGTAGAGAGGGCTTTGGGTATGGCTACACCTTC
19	TRBJ1-4	TRBV24-1	NA	TRBD1	CATSDSSGTGFSPNEKLFF	TGTGCCACCAGTGATTCATCCGGGACAGGGTTTTCTCCTAATGAAAAACTGTTTTTT
12	TRBJ2-7	TRBV6-1	NA	NA	CASSEGQGGQYF	TGTGCCAGCAGTGAAGGCCAGGGAGGGCAGTACTTC
16	TRBJ2-3	TRBV5-4	NA	TRBD2	CASTTRLAGGSDTQYF	TGTGCCAGCACCACCAGACTAGCGGGAGGCTCAGATACGCAGTATTTT
14	TRBJ1-5	TRBV27	NA	TRBD1	CASSFRGRDQPQHF	TGTGCCAGCAGTTTCAGGGGGCGTGATCAGCCCCAGCATTTT
16	TRBJ2-7	TRBV5-4	NA	NA	CASSPGGALNTYEQYF	TGTGCCAGCAGCCCCGGCGGGGCGCTAAACACCTACGAGCAGTACTTC
16	TRBJ1-4	TRBV6-5	few	NA	CASSYSKGRGNEKLFF	TGTGCCAGCAGTTACTCGAAAGGGCGGGGTAATGAAAAACTGTTTTTT
17	TRBJ2-1	TRBV4-3	NA	TRBD2	CASSQGTSGRLYNEQFF	TGCGCCAGCAGCCAAGGGACTAGCGGGAGGCTCTACAATGAGCAGTTCTTC